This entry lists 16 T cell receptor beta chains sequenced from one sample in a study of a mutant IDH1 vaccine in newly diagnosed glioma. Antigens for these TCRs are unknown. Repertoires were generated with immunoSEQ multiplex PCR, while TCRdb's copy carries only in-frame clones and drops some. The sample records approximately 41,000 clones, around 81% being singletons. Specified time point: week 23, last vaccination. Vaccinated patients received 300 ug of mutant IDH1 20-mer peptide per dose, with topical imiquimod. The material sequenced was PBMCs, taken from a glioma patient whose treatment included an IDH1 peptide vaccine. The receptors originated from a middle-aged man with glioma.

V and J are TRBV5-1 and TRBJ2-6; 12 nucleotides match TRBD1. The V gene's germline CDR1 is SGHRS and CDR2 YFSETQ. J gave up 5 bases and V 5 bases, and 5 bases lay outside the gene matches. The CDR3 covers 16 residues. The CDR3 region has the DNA TGCGCCAGCAGAAGGGACAGGGGGCACTGGGCCAACGTCCTGACTTTC. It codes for CASRRDRGHWANVLTF.

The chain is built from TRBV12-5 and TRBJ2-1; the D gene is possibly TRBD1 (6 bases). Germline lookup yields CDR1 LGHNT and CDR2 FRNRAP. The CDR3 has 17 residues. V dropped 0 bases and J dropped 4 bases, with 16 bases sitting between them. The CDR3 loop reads CASGLVLRTVRYNEQFF. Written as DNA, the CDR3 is TGTGCTAGTGGTTTGGTACTGAGGACAGTCCGATACAATGAGCAGTTCTTC.

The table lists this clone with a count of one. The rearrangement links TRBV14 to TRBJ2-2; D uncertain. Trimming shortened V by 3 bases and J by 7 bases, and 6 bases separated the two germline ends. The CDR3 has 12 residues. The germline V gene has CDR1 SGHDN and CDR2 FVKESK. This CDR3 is CASSHVIGELFF. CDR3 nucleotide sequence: TGTGCCAGCAGCCATGTCATCGGGGAGCTGTTTTTT.

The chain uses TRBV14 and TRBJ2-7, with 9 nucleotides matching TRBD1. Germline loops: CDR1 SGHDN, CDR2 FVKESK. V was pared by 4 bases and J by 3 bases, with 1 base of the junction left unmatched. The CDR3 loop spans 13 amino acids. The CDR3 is CASSPGQGYEQYF. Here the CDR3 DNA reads TGTGCCAGCAGCCCGGGACAGGGCTACGAGCAGTACTTC.

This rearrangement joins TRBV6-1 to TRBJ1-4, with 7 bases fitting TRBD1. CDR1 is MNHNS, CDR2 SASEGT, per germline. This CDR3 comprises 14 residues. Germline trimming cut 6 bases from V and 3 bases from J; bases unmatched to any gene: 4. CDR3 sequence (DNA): TGTGCCAGCAGGCCGGGACAGTCTAATGAAAAACTGTTTTTT. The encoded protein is CASRPGQSNEKLFF.

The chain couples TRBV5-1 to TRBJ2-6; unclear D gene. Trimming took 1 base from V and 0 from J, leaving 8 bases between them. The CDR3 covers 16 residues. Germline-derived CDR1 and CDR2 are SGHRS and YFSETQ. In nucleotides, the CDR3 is TGCGCCAGCAGCTTGACGGCCATCTCTGGGGCCAACGTCCTGACTTTC. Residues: CASSLTAISGANVLTF. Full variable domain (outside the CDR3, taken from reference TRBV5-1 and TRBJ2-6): KAGVTQTPRYLIKTRGQQVTLSCSPISGHRSVSWYQQTPGQGLQFLFEYFSETQRNKGNFPGRFSGRQFSNSRSEMNVSTLELGDSALYLCASSLTAISGANVLTFGAGSRLTVL.

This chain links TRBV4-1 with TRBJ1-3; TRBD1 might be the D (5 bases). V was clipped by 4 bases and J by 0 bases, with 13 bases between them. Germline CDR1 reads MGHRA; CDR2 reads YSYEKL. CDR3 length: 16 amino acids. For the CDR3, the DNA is TGCGCCAGCAGCCCCCGGGGCCTGAGCTCTGGAAACACCATATATTTT. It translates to CASSPRGLSSGNTIYF.

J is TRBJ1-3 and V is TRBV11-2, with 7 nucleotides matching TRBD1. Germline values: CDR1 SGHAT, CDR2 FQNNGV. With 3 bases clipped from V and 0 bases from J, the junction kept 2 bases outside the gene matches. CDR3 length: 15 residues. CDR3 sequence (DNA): TGTGCCAGCAGCTTCGGACAGGCCTCTGGAAACACCATATATTTT. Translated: CASSFGQASGNTIYF.

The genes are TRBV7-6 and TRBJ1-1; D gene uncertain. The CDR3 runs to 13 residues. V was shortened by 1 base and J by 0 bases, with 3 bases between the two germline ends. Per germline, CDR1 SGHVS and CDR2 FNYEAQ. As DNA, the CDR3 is TGTGCCAGCAGCTTAGACGTGAACACTGAAGCTTTCTTT. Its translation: CASSLDVNTEAFF.

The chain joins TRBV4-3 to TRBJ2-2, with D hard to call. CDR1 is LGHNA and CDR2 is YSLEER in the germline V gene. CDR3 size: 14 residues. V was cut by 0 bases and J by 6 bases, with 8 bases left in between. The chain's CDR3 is CASSQEAVPGELFF. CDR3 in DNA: TGCGCCAGCAGCCAAGAGGCGGTTCCCGGGGAGCTGTTTTTT.

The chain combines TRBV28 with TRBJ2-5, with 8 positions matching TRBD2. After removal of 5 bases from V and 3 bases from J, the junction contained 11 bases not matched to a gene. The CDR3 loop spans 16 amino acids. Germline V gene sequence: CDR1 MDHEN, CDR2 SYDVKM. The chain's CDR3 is CASSESGSGVEETQYF. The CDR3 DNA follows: TGTGCCAGCAGTGAGAGCGGGAGCGGTGTAGAAGAGACCCAGTACTTC.

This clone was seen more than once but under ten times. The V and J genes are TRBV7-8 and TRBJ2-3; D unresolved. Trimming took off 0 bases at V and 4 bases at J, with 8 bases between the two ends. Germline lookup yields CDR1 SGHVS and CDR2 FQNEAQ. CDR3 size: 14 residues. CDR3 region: CASSLAPPSDTQYF. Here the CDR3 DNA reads TGTGCCAGCAGCTTAGCTCCGCCCTCAGATACGCAGTATTTT.

The CDR3 coding sequence is TGTGCCAGCAGGAGGGGGAGTACCTCTAACTATGGCTACACCTTC. Its translation is CASRRGSTSNYGYTF. The chain uses TRBV7-9 and TRBJ1-2; D perhaps matches TRBD1 (6 bases). Trimming took 6 bases from V and 0 from J, leaving 14 bases between them. This CDR3 has 15 amino acids. Germline V gene sequence: CDR1 SEHNR, CDR2 FQNEAQ (reference sequence). The whole variable domain, filled in from reference TRBV7-9 and TRBJ1-2, reads DTGVSQNPRHKITKRGQNVTFRCDPISEHNRLYWYRQTLGQGPEFLTYFQNEAQLEKSRLLSDRFSAERPKGSFSTLEIQRTEQGDSAMYLCASRRGSTSNYGYTFGSGTRLTVV.

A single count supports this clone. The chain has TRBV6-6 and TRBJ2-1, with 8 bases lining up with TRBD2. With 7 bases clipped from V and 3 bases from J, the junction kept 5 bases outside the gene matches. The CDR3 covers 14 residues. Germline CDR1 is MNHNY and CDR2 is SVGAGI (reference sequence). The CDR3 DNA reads TGTGCCAGCAAAGGAGCGGGAGTCTACAATGAGCAGTTCTTC. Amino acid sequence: CASKGAGVYNEQFF.

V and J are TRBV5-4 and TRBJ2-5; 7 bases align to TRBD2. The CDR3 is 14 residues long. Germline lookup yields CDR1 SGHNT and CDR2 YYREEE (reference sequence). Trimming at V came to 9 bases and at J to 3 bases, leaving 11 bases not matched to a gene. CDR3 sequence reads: CATNPAAGEETQYF. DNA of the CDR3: TGTGCCACCAACCCCGCGGCGGGGGAAGAGACCCAGTACTTC.

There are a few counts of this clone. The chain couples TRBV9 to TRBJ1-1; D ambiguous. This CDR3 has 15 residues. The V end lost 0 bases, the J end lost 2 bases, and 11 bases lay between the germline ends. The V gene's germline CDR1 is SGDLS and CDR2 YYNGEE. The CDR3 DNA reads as TGTGCCAGCAGCGTAGCCGGGTTTACAAACACTGAAGCTTTCTTT. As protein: CASSVAGFTNTEAFF.